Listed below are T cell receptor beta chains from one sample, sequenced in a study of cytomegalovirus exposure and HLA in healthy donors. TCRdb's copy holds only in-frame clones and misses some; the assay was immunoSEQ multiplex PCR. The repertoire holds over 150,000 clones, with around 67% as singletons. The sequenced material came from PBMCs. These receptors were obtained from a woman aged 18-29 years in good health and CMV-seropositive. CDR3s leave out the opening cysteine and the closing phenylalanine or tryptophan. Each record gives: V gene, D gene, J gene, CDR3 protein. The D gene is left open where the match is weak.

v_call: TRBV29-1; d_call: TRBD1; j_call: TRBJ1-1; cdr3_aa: RASRTGVANTEAF
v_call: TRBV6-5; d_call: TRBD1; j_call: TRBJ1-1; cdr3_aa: ASRHRDRATEAF
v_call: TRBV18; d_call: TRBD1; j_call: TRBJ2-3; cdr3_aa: ASSPQGQGTDTQY
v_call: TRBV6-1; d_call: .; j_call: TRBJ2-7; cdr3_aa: ASSEQGLLSYEQY
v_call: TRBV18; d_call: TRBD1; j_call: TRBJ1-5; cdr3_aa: ASSGQGNQPQH
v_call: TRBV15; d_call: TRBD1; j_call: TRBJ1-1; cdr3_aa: ATLGQENTEAF
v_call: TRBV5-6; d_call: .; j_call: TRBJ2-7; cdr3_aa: ASSSSSYEQY
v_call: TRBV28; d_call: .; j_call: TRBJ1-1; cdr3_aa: AIRTVLNTEAF
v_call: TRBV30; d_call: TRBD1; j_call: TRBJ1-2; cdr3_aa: AWSVQGGGGYT
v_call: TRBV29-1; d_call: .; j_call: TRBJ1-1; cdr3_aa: SVYRSQGVTTEAF
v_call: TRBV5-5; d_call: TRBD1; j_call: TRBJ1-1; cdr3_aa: ASSLWTGEAF
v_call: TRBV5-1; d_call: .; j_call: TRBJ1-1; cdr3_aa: ASSLEARGTEAF
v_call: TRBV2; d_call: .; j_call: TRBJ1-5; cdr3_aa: ASSERPGDQPQH
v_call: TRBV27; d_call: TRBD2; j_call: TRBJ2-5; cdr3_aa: ASSSGGFQETQY
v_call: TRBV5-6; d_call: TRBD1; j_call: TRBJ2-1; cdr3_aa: ASSFGQGLL
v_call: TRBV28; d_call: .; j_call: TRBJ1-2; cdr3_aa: ASSLTEGGGNGYT
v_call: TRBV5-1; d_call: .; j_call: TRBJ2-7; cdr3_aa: ANSIHGQLYEQY
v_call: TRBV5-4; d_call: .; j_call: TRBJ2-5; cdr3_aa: ASSLAGRGETQY
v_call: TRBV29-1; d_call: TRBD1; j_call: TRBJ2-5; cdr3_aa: SAGTGLLLGQETQY
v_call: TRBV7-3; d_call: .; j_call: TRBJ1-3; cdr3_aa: ASSLGPDPSGNTIY
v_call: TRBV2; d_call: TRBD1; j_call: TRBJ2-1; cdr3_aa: ATKGDRGVHEQF
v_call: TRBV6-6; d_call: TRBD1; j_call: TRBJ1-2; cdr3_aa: ASSKDRNYGYT
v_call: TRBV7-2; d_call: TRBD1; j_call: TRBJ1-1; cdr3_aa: ASSLGFGRGTEAF
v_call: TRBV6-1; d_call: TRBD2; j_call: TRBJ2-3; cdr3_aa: ATQPSGSTDTQY
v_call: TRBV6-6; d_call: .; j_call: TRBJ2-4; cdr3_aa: ASSSGTSKNIQY